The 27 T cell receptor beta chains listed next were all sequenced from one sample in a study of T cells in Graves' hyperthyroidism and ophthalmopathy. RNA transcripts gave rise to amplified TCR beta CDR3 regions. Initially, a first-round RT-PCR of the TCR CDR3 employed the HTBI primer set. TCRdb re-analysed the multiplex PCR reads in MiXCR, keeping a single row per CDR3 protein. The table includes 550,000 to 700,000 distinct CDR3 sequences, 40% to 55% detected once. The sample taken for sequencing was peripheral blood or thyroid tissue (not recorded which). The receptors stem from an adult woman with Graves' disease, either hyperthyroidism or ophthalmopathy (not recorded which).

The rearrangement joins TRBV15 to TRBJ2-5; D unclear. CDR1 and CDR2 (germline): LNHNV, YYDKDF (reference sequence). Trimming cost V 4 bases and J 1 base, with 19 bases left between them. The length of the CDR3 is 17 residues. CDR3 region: CATSTLDGSSLQETQYF. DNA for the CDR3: TGTGCCACCAGCACCCTGGACGGATCTAGTCTCCAAGAGACCCAGTACTTC.

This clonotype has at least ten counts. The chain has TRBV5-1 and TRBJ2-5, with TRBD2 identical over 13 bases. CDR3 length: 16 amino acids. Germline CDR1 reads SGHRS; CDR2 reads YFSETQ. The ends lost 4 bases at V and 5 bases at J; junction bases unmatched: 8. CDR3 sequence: CASSDGLAGDGETQYF. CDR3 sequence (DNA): TGCGCCAGCAGCGACGGACTAGCGGGAGATGGGGAGACCCAGTACTTC.

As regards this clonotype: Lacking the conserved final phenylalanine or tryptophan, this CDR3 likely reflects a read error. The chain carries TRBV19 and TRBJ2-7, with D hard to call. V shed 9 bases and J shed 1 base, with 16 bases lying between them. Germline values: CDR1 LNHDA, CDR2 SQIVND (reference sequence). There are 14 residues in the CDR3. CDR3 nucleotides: TGTGCCAGCAGCCAAGATCACGCGTCCTACGAGCAGTACTCC. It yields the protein CASSQDHASYEQYS.

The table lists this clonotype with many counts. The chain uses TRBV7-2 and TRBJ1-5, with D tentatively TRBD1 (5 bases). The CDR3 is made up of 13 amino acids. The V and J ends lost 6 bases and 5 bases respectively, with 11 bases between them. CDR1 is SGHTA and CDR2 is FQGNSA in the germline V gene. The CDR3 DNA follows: TGTGCCAGCAGTCCAGGGATCCATCAGCCCCAGCATTTT. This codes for CASSPGIHQPQHF. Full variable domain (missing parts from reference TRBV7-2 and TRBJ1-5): GAGVSQSPSNKVTEKGKDVELRCDPISGHTALYWYRQSLGQGLEFLIYFQGNSAPDKSGLPSDRFSAERTGGSVSTLTIQRTQQEDSAVYLCASSPGIHQPQHFGDGTRLSIL.

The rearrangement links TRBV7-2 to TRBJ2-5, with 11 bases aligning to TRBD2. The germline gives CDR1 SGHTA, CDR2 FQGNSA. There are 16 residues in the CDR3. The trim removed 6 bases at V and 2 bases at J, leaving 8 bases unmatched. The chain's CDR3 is CASSPAIAGGQETQYF. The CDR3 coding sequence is TGTGCCAGCAGTCCAGCAATAGCGGGAGGGCAAGAGACCCAGTACTTC. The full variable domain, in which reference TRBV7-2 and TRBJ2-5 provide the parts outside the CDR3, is GAGVSQSPSNKVTEKGKDVELRCDPISGHTALYWYRQSLGQGLEFLIYFQGNSAPDKSGLPSDRFSAERTGGSVSTLTIQRTQQEDSAVYLCASSPAIAGGQETQYFGPGTRLLVL.

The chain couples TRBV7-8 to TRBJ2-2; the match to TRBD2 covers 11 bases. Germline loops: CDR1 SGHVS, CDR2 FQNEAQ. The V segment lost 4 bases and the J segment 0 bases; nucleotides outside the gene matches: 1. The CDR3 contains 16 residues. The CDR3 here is CASSYSGRANTGELFF. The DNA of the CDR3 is TGTGCCAGCAGCTATAGCGGGAGGGCGAACACCGGGGAGCTGTTTTTT.

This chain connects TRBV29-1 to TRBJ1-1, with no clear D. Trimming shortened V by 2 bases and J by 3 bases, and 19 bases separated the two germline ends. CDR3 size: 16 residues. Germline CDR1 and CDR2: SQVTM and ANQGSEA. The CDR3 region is CSVEIPDAGRDTEAFF. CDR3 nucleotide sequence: TGCAGCGTTGAAATCCCGGACGCGGGGAGGGACACTGAAGCTTTCTTT.

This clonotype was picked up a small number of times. The CDR3 DNA is TGCAGTGCTATAGACATCCAGGGTGATTGGGGCACGCAAGAGACCCAGTACTTC. It encodes CSAIDIQGDWGTQETQYF. The chain couples TRBV20-1 to TRBJ2-5, with D possibly matching TRBD1 (5 bases). The germline V gene encodes CDR1 DFQATT and CDR2 SNEGSKA (reference sequence). V was shortened by 4 bases and J by 2 bases, with 26 bases between the two germline ends. CDR3 length equals 18 residues.

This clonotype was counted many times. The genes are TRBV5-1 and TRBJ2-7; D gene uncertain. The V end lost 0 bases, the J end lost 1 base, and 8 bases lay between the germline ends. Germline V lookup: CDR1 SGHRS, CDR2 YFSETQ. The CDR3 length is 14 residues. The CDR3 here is CASSLEGRSYEQYF. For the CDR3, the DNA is TGCGCCAGCAGCTTGGAAGGCCGATCCTACGAGCAGTACTTC.

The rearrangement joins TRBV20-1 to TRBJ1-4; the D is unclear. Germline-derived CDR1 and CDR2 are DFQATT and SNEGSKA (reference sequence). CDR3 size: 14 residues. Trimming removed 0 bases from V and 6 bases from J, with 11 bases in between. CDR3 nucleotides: TGCAGTGCTAGAGATCGGGAGGTATATGAAAAACTGTTTTTT. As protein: CSARDREVYEKLFF.

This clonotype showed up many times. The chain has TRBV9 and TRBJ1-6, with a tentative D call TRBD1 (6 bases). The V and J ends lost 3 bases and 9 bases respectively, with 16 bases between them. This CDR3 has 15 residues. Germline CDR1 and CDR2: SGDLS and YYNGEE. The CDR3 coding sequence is TGTGCCAGCAGCGCCGACGGGGGCGCGGGTTCACCCCTCCACTTT. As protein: CASSADGGAGSPLHF. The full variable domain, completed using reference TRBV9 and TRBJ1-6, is DSGVTQTPKHLITATGQRVTLRCSPRSGDLSVYWYQQSLDQGLQFLIQYYNGEERAKGNILERFSAQQFPDLHSELNLSSLELGDSALYFCASSADGGAGSPLHFGNGTRLTVT.

CDR3 region: CASSTGTGTDLYGYTF. Written as DNA, the CDR3 is TGTGCCAGCAGTACCGGGACAGGGACAGACCTCTATGGCTACACCTTC. The rearrangement uses TRBV2 and TRBJ1-2; 9 bases align to TRBD1. CDR3 length equals 16 residues. Germline loops: CDR1 SNHLY, CDR2 FYNNEI. V gave up 5 bases and J gave up 4 bases; unmatched junction bases: 11.

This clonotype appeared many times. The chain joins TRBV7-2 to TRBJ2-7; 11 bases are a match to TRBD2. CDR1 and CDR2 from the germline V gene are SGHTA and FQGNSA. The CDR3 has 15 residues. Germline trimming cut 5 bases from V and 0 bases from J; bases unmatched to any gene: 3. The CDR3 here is CASSVTSGSSYEQYF. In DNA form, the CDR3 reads TGTGCCAGCAGCGTAACTAGCGGGAGCTCCTACGAGCAGTACTTC.

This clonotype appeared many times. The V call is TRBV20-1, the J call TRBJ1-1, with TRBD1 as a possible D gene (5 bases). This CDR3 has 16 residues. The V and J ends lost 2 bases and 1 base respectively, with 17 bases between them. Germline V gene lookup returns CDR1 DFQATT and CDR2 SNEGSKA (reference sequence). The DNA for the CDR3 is TGCAGTGCTAGATTTAGGGGAAGTCTGGCGAACACTGAAGCTTTCTTT. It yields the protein CSARFRGSLANTEAFF.

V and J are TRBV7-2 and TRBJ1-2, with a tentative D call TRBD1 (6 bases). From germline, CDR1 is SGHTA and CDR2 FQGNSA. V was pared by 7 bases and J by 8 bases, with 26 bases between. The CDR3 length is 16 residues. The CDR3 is CASIPGAGRLLDGYTF. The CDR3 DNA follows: TGTGCCAGCATCCCAGGGGCCGGCCGGCTATTGGACGGCTACACCTTC.

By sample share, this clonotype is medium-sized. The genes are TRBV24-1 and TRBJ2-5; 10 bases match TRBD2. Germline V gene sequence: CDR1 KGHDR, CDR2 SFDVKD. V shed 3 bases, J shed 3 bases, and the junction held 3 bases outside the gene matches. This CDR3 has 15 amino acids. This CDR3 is CATSDATSGKETQYF. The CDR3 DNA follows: TGTGCCACCAGTGATGCTACTAGCGGGAAAGAGACCCAGTACTTC.

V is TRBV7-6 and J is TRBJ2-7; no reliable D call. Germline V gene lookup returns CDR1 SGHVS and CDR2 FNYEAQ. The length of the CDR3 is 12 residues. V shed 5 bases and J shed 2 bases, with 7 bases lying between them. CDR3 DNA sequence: TGTGCCAGCAGCCCCGTTCCCTACGAGCAGTACTTC. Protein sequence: CASSPVPYEQYF.

The CDR3 reads CSWGDRDGNQPQHF. The CDR3 DNA follows: TGCAGCTGGGGGGACAGGGACGGCAATCAGCCCCAGCATTTT. This chain connects TRBV20-1 to TRBJ1-5; 9 bases are shared with TRBD1. This CDR3 is built from 14 residues. Per germline, CDR1 DFQATT and CDR2 SNEGSKA (reference sequence).

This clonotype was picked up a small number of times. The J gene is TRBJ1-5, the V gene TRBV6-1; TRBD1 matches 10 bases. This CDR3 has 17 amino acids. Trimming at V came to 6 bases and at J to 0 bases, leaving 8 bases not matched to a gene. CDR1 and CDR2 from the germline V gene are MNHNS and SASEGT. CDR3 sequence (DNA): TGTGCCAGCAGAGAATTTAGGACAGGGGGTAGCAATCAGCCCCAGCATTTT. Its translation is CASREFRTGGSNQPQHF.

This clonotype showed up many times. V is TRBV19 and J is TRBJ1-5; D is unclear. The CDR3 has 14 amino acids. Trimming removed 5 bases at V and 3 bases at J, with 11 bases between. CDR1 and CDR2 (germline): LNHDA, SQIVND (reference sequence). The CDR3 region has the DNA TGTGCCAGTAGTTTCTCCTTAGACAATCAGCCCCAGCATTTT. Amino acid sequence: CASSFSLDNQPQHF.

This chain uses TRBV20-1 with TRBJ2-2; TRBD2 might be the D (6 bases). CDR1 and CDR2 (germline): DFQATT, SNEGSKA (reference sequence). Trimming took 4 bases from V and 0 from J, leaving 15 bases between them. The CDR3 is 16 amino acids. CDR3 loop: CSATPGALANTGELFF. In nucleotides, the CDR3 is TGCAGTGCTACCCCGGGAGCATTGGCGAACACCGGGGAGCTGTTTTTT.

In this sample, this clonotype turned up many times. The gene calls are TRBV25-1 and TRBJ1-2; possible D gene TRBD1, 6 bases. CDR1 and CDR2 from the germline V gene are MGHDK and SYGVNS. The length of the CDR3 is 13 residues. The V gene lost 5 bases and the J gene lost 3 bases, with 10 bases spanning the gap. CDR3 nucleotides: TGTGCCAGCAGTCAGGGGCAGGACTATGGCTACACCTTC. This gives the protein CASSQGQDYGYTF.

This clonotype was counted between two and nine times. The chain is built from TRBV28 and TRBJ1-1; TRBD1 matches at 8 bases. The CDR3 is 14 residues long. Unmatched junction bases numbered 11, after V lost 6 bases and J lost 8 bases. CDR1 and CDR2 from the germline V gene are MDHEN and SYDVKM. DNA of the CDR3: TGTGCCAGCAGCTCCCCCCGGACAGGGCTCGAAGCTTTCTTT. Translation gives CASSSPRTGLEAFF.

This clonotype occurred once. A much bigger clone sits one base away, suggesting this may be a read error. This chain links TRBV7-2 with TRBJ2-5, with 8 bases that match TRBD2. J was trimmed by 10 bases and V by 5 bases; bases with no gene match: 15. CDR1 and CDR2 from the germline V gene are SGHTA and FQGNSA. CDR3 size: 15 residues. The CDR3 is CASSPRASGLIGQYF. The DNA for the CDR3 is TGTGCCAGCAGCCCCCGGGCTAGCGGGTTAATTGGCCAGTACTTC. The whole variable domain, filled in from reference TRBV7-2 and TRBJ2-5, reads GAGVSQSPSNKVTEKGKDVELRCDPISGHTALYWYRQSLGQGLEFLIYFQGNSAPDKSGLPSDRFSAERTGGSVSTLTIQRTQQEDSAVYLCASSPRASGLIGQYFGPGTRLLVL.

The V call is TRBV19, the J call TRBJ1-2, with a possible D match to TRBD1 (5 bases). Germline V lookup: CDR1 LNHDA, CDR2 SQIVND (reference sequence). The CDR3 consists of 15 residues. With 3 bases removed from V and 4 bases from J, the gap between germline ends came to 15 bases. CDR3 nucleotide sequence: TGTGCCAGTAGTATTTCGATAATGGGGCCCTATGGCTACACCTTC. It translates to CASSISIMGPYGYTF.

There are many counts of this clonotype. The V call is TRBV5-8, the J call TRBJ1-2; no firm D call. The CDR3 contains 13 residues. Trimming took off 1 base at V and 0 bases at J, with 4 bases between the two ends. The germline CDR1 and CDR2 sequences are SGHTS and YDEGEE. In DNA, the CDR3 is TGTGCCAGCAGCTTGAAGACTAACTATGGCTACACCTTC. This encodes CASSLKTNYGYTF.

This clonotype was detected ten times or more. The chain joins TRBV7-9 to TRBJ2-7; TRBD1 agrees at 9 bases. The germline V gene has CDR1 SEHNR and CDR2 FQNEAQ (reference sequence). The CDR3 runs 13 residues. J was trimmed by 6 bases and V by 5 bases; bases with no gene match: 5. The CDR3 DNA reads TGTGCCAGCAGCCACCGGGACAGGGTCGAGCAGTACTTC. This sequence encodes CASSHRDRVEQYF.